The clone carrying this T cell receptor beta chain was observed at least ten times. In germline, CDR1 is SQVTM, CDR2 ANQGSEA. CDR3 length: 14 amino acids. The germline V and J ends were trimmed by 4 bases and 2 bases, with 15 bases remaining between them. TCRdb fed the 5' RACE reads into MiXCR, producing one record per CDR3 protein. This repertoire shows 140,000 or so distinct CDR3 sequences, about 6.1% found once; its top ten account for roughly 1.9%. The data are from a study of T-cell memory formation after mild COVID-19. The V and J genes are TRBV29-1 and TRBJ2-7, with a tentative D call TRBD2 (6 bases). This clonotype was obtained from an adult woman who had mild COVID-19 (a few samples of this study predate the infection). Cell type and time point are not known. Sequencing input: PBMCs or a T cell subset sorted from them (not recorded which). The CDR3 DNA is TGCAGCGTTGTAATCCAGCGGGCAGCCTACGAGCAGTACTTC. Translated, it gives CSVVIQRAAYEQYF.